Below are 21 T cell receptor beta chains sequenced from a single sample in a study of blood T cell repertoires in COVID-19. Measured with immunoSEQ multiplex PCR; TCRdb has only the in-frame clones, and not every one. The sample holds about 150,000 clones, 84% seen once. Sequenced: peripheral blood. These receptors came from a woman older than 75 with COVID-19, enrolled during active disease.

The chain employs TRBV29-1 and TRBJ2-1; 13 positions match TRBD2. With V trimmed by 7 bases and J by 4 bases, 4 bases remained unmatched. Germline lookup yields CDR1 SQVTM and CDR2 ANQGSEA. This CDR3 is 14 amino acids long. The CDR3 protein is CSAGLAGKYNEQFF. CDR3 sequence (DNA): TGCAGCGCGGGACTAGCGGGAAAATACAATGAGCAGTTCTTC.

The rearrangement links TRBV28 to TRBJ2-5; tentatively, D is TRBD2 (6 bases). This CDR3 is 16 amino acids long. CDR1 MDHEN and CDR2 SYDVKM come from the germline V gene. V dropped 1 base and J dropped 7 bases, with 19 bases sitting between them. The CDR3 region is CASSLSGGTNLGTQYF. CDR3 sequence (DNA): TGTGCCAGCAGTTTATCTGGCGGGACCAACCTGGGGACCCAGTACTTC.

This clone has only a few counts. The chain recombines TRBV7-9 with TRBJ1-1; D is uncertain. The CDR3 covers 13 residues. Germline-derived CDR1 and CDR2 are SEHNR and FQNEAQ (reference sequence). V was trimmed by 5 bases and J by 5 bases, leaving 12 bases between them. The CDR3 loop reads CASSPQSGTEAFF. The CDR3 DNA reads TGTGCCAGCAGCCCTCAAAGCGGAACTGAAGCTTTCTTT. The variable domain in full, completed from reference TRBV7-9 and TRBJ1-1, reads DTGVSQNPRHKITKRGQNVTFRCDPISEHNRLYWYRQTLGQGPEFLTYFQNEAQLEKSRLLSDRFSAERPKGSFSTLEIQRTEQGDSAMYLCASSPQSGTEAFFGQGTRLTVV.

V and J are TRBV28 and TRBJ1-2; no reliable D call. V was cut by 3 bases and J by 1 base, with 9 bases left in between. Germline assignment: CDR1 MDHEN and CDR2 SYDVKM. The CDR3 runs 14 residues. The CDR3 protein is CASSFGGINYGYTF. The DNA for the CDR3 is TGTGCCAGCAGTTTTGGAGGGATTAACTATGGCTACACCTTC.

The chain recombines TRBV28 with TRBJ2-7; 7 bases match TRBD2. The germline V gene encodes CDR1 MDHEN and CDR2 SYDVKM. The junction had 9 bases not matched to a gene; V was cut back by 6 bases and J by 1 base. The CDR3 runs to 15 residues. CDR3 protein: CASSPGTMKSYEQYF. Written as DNA, the CDR3 is TGTGCCAGCAGCCCTGGGACTATGAAGTCCTACGAGCAGTACTTC.

Here the CDR3 reads CASSATAWGTEAFF. The CDR3 DNA is TGCGCCAGCAGCGCGACAGCCTGGGGCACTGAAGCTTTCTTT. The chain couples TRBV4-3 to TRBJ1-1; D possibly corresponds to TRBD1 (5 bases). CDR3 length: 14 amino acids. Germline values: CDR1 LGHNA, CDR2 YSLEER. The V end lost 5 bases, the J end lost 4 bases, and 14 bases lay between the germline ends.

The chain has TRBV10-3 and TRBJ2-5, with 9 bases matching TRBD2. With 4 bases clipped from V and 1 base from J, the junction kept 4 bases outside the gene matches. The CDR3 extends over 15 amino acids. Germline V CDR1 and CDR2: ENHRY, SYGVKD. This chain's CDR3 is CAISAISGGQETQYF. The CDR3 DNA reads as TGTGCCATCAGTGCAATTAGCGGGGGCCAAGAGACCCAGTACTTC.

The chain carries TRBV27 and TRBJ2-1; 7 bases fit TRBD1. The CDR3 loop spans 14 amino acids. Germline CDR1 and CDR2: MNHEY and SMNVEV (reference sequence). The V and J ends lost 5 bases and 7 bases, in that order; junction bases with no gene match: 8. DNA of the CDR3: TGTGCCAGCAGTCTCTCGACAGGGCGTAATGAGCAGTTCTTC. This sequence encodes CASSLSTGRNEQFF.

The J gene is TRBJ2-5, the V gene TRBV18, with a weak D call TRBD1 (6 bases). Germline V gene lookup returns CDR1 KGHSH and CDR2 LQKENI. The germline V and J ends were trimmed by 8 bases and 0 bases, with 10 bases remaining between them. The CDR3 totals 13 residues. The CDR3 loop reads CASARQDQETQYF. The CDR3 nucleotides read TGTGCCAGCGCCAGACAGGACCAAGAGACCCAGTACTTC. Supplemented by reference TRBV18 and TRBJ2-5, the full variable domain reads NAGVMQNPRHLVRRRGQEARLRCSPMKGHSHVYWYRQLPEEGLKFMVYLQKENIIDESGMPKERFSAEFPKEGPSILRIQQVVRGDSAAYFCASARQDQETQYFGPGTRLLVL.

The rearrangement links TRBV20-1 to TRBJ1-4; the match to TRBD1 covers 7 bases. The germline V gene has CDR1 DFQATT and CDR2 SNEGSKA (reference sequence). V was pared by 3 bases and J by 8 bases, with 9 bases of the junction left unmatched. CDR3 length: 14 amino acids. CDR3 coding DNA: TGCAGTGCTAGTAAGACAGGGTCGGGCGAAAAACTGTTTTTT. Protein product: CSASKTGSGEKLFF.

This clone was counted only a few times. The V and J genes are TRBV5-4 and TRBJ1-1; TRBD1 aligns across 10 bases. Germline CDR1 reads SGHNT; CDR2 reads YYREEE (reference sequence). The CDR3 sequence is 14 residues long. Germline trimming cut 4 bases from V and 5 bases from J; bases unmatched to any gene: 5. CDR3 bases: TGTGCCAGCAGCCCCGGACAGGGGGGGACTGAAGCTTTCTTT. It is translated as CASSPGQGGTEAFF.

V gene TRBV4-1 combines with J gene TRBJ1-6, with 7 bases fitting TRBD1. The CDR3 contains 16 residues. J gave up 1 base and V 2 bases, and 2 bases lay outside the gene matches. Germline CDR1 reads MGHRA; CDR2 reads YSYEKL. The CDR3 DNA reads TGCGCCAGCAGCCAAAACAGGGGATCCTATAATTCACCCCTCCACTTT. Translating it yields CASSQNRGSYNSPLHF.

The V gene is TRBV11-1, the J gene TRBJ1-6; D gene uncertain. The V end was cut by 1 base, the J end by 3 bases, with 10 bases between. The length of the CDR3 is 16 residues. From germline, CDR1 is SGHAT and CDR2 FQDESV (reference sequence). CDR3 protein: CASSLDRPLYNSPLHF. The CDR3 coding sequence is TGTGCCAGCAGCTTAGACAGACCGCTCTATAATTCACCCCTCCACTTT.

This sequence joins TRBV24-1 and TRBJ1-6; a weak D match, TRBD1 (6 bases). From germline, CDR1 is KGHDR and CDR2 SFDVKD. V was clipped by 5 bases and J by 6 bases, with 13 bases between them. CDR3 length equals 15 residues. The CDR3 nucleotides read TGTGCCACCAGTGTCCCAGACAGGTCTAATTCACCCCTCCACTTT. Its translation is CATSVPDRSNSPLHF.

This chain joins TRBV28 and TRBJ1-1; TRBD1 is a possible D gene (5 bases). The CDR3 length is 11 residues. V was pared by 7 bases and J by 4 bases, with 7 bases between. Germline CDR1 MDHEN, CDR2 SYDVKM. DNA for the CDR3: TGTGCCAGCACAGGGATCACTGAAGCTTTCTTT. Encoded protein: CASTGITEAFF.

This sequence joins TRBV5-4 and TRBJ1-2; the D gene is possibly TRBD1 (5 bases). Germline V gives CDR1 SGHNT, CDR2 YYREEE (reference sequence). Trimming took off 0 bases at V and 7 bases at J, with 16 bases between the two ends. This CDR3 has 15 amino acids. The CDR3 here is CASSLALGVGVGYTF. As DNA, the CDR3 is TGTGCCAGCAGCTTGGCCCTTGGTGTAGGGGTTGGCTACACCTTC.

The rearrangement joins TRBV10-3 to TRBJ1-1, with 8 bases that match TRBD1. CDR3 length: 13 residues. Trimming took 9 bases from V and 6 from J; bases not matched to a gene: 9. CDR1 and CDR2 from the germline V gene are ENHRY and SYGVKD. The CDR3 reads CAIRPTGVSEAFF. CDR3 sequence (DNA): TGTGCCATTCGACCGACAGGGGTCTCTGAAGCTTTCTTT.

The rearrangement links TRBV2 to TRBJ2-5, with no clear D. This CDR3 is built from 11 residues. The germline V gene encodes CDR1 SNHLY and CDR2 FYNNEI. V was trimmed by 7 bases and J by 2 bases, leaving 5 bases between them. The DNA for the CDR3 is TGTGCCAGCACCCTTCAAGAGACCCAGTACTTC. This codes for CASTLQETQYF. The full variable domain, rest sourced from reference TRBV2 and TRBJ2-5, is EPEVTQTPSHQVTQMGQEVILRCVPISNHLYFYWYRQILGQKVEFLVSFYNNEISEKSEIFDDQFSVERPDGSNFTLKIRSTKLEDSAMYFCASTLQETQYFGPGTRLLVL.

The genes are TRBV7-3 and TRBJ2-1, with 7 bases that match TRBD1. This CDR3 is 14 amino acids long. Germline loops: CDR1 SGHTA, CDR2 FQGTGA. Trimming removed 2 bases from V and 6 bases from J; junction bases left unmatched: 4. The CDR3 DNA is TGTGCCAGCAGCTTACAGGGGGTCCTCAATGAGCAGTTCTTC. Protein product: CASSLQGVLNEQFF.

This clone was observed a handful of times. V is TRBV18 and J is TRBJ1-2, with D possibly TRBD1 on 6 matching bases. V lost 6 bases and J lost 7, with 21 bases in between. This CDR3 has 15 residues. Germline V gene data show CDR1 as KGHSH and CDR2 as LQKENI. CDR3 DNA sequence: TGTGCCAGCTCCCCGTTCGGGGGGGCGCTAGGTGGCTACACCTTC. Its protein product is CASSPFGGALGGYTF.

J is TRBJ1-1 and V is TRBV12-3 or TRBV12-4; no clear D gene. The V end was cut by 5 bases, the J end by 4 bases, with 11 bases between. This CDR3 is 13 amino acids long. The CDR3 sequence is CASSAWGGTEAFF. The CDR3 DNA sequence: TGTGCCAGCAGTGCATGGGGAGGCACTGAAGCTTTCTTT.